This T cell receptor (beta chain) was documented in a study of molecular identifiers for immune sequencing clone quantification. Germline V gene data show CDR1 as LGHNA and CDR2 as YSLEER. Trimming cost V 1 base and J 3 bases, with 11 bases left between them. CDR3 length: 15 amino acids. MiXCR, run by TCRdb on the PCR reads, gives a single entry per CDR3 protein. The table lists some 580,000 distinct CDR3 sequences, roughly 27% of them singletons. Preparation of naive CD8 libraries involved roughly 18,000 to 1,100,000 sorted cells and 10%, 30% or 50% RNA. When naive CD8 T cells were sorted, they were gated as CD8+CD4-CCR7+CD45RA+.

The V and J genes are TRBV4-3 and TRBJ2-3, with a weak D call TRBD2 (5 bases). The sequence was collected from a human donor in good health. Some libraries in this study had Jurkat cell RNA spiked in. Sequenced input: naive CD8+ T cells from blood, with Jurkat cell RNA spiked in. As for subset: FACS-sorted CD8+CD4-CCR7+CD45RA+ naive T cells. CDR3 DNA sequence: TGCGCCAGCAGCCAAGCGGGGAGTGGGACAGATACGCAGTATTTT. Its protein product is CASSQAGSGTDTQYF.